The 21 T cell receptor beta chains below were found in one sample sequenced in a study of neurological immune-mediated disorders. As for time point: longitudinal time-point 1 (baseline). Using its own MiXCR run on the 5' RACE reads, TCRdb lists one record per CDR3 protein. The table has tens of thousands of distinct CDR3 sequences, around 13% seen once. Specimen: PBMCs. These receptor sequences come from a female donor with HTLV-1-associated myelopathy (HAM/TSP).

This clonotype was recorded many times. This chain connects TRBV5-1 to TRBJ2-5; no clear D gene. Trimming removed 0 bases from V and 4 bases from J, with 10 bases in between. The germline V gene has CDR1 SGHRS and CDR2 YFSETQ. This CDR3 contains 14 residues. DNA of the CDR3: TGCGCCAGCAGCTTGGGATCTCCCCGAGAGACCCAGTACTTC. Protein sequence: CASSLGSPRETQYF.

This clonotype came up a few times. The rearrangement uses TRBV7-6 and TRBJ2-1; 10 positions match TRBD2. V lost 6 bases and J lost 9; bases outside the gene matches: 8. Per the germline V gene, CDR1 is SGHVS and CDR2 is FNYEAQ. There are 14 residues in the CDR3. CDR3 sequence reads: CASSRAGGPGEQFF. CDR3 bases: TGTGCCAGCAGTAGAGCGGGGGGGCCGGGTGAGCAGTTCTTC.

The chain carries TRBV28 and TRBJ1-2, with D tentatively TRBD1 (5 bases). The CDR3 has 16 residues. Trimming left V 6 bases short and J 4 bases short, with 21 bases between. Germline values: CDR1 MDHEN, CDR2 SYDVKM. CDR3 residues: CASRASGAMVLYGYTF. The CDR3, as DNA: TGTGCCAGCAGAGCATCCGGGGCGATGGTACTCTATGGCTACACCTTC.

This clonotype was detected many times. The chain carries TRBV7-9 and TRBJ2-3; D remains ambiguous. This CDR3 spans 15 amino acids. The V end was cut by 1 base, the J end by 1 base, with 9 bases between. The germline CDR1 and CDR2 sequences are SEHNR and FQNEAQ (reference sequence). CDR3 residues: CASSLVDFGTDTQYF. CDR3 nucleotides: TGTGCCAGCAGCTTAGTGGATTTTGGCACAGATACGCAGTATTTT.

This clonotype was recorded many times. The chain joins TRBV5-1 to TRBJ2-1, with a tentative D call TRBD1 (7 bases). Trimming removed 0 bases from V and 9 bases from J, with 13 bases in between. The V gene's germline CDR1 is SGHRS and CDR2 YFSETQ. The CDR3 runs to 14 residues. The CDR3 is CASSLEGTAGEQFF. Written as DNA, the CDR3 is TGCGCCAGCAGCTTGGAGGGGACAGCGGGTGAGCAGTTCTTC.

This clonotype has at least ten counts. The V gene is TRBV7-9, the J gene TRBJ2-1, with TRBD1 identical over 10 bases. V dropped 3 bases and J dropped 9; count of bases not matched to a gene: 11. This CDR3 region has 16 residues. Germline lookup yields CDR1 SEHNR and CDR2 FQNEAQ (reference sequence). Here the CDR3 DNA reads TGTGCCAGCAGCTTGGGAGGGACAGGGGCGAGGGGTGAGCAGTTCTTC. Translating gives CASSLGGTGARGEQFF.

This clonotype was counted at least ten times. CDR3 sequence reads: CASSGGVSTDTQYF. Here the CDR3 DNA reads TGTGCCAGCAGCGGGGGGGTTAGCACAGATACGCAGTATTTT. The V and J genes are TRBV7-9 and TRBJ2-3, with 7 bases fitting TRBD2. The germline V gene has CDR1 SEHNR and CDR2 FQNEAQ (reference sequence). This CDR3 is built from 14 residues. J was trimmed by 0 bases and V by 5 bases; bases with no gene match: 2.

This clonotype has at least ten counts. The V and J genes are TRBV12-3 or TRBV12-4 and TRBJ1-2, with D uncertain. The V end was cut by 5 bases, the J end by 5 bases, with 9 bases between. The CDR3 length is 12 residues. In DNA, the CDR3 is TGTGCCAGCAGTAGGGAATTTTATGGCTACACCTTC. Translating it yields CASSREFYGYTF.

This clonotype was observed a few times. Since a much larger clone is just one base distant, this may be a read error. J is TRBJ2-3 and V is TRBV11-3, with D unclear. Looked up from germline, CDR1 is SGHNT and CDR2 is YENEEA. The CDR3 loop spans 13 amino acids. Trimming took 7 bases from V and 3 from J, leaving 11 bases between them. DNA for the CDR3: TGTGCCAGCACCATCCAGGAGACAGATACGCAGTATTTT. Its translation: CASTIQETDTQYF.

This clonotype has ten or more counts. This sequence joins TRBV24-1 and TRBJ2-2; D gene ambiguous. The CDR3 length is 13 residues. V shed 6 bases and J shed 1 base, with 5 bases lying between them. Germline CDR1 and CDR2: KGHDR and SFDVKD. CDR3 loop: CATSQVNTGELFF. CDR3 in DNA: TGTGCCACCAGTCAGGTGAACACCGGGGAGCTGTTTTTT.

This clonotype was observed at least ten times. The gene calls are TRBV10-1 and TRBJ2-1; 8 positions agree with TRBD2. With 0 bases clipped from V and 9 bases from J, the junction kept 10 bases outside the gene matches. The CDR3 contains 16 residues. Germline CDR1 is WNHNN and CDR2 is SYGVQD (reference sequence). This CDR3 is CASSESITGGASEQFF. The DNA of the CDR3 is TGCGCCAGCAGTGAGTCGATAACCGGGGGGGCCTCTGAGCAGTTCTTC.

This clonotype showed up many times. The chain carries TRBV5-1 and TRBJ2-7; D gene unclear. The V and J ends lost 2 bases and 3 bases respectively, with 9 bases between them. The germline gives CDR1 SGHRS, CDR2 YFSETQ. CDR3 length: 13 amino acids. The DNA of the CDR3 is TGCGCCAGCAGCTTAGGAAGTTTCTACGAGCAGTACTTC. Its translation: CASSLGSFYEQYF. Looking up the rest from reference TRBV5-1 and TRBJ2-7 gives the full variable domain: KAGVTQTPRYLIKTRGQQVTLSCSPISGHRSVSWYQQTPGQGLQFLFEYFSETQRNKGNFPGRFSGRQFSNSRSEMNVSTLELGDSALYLCASSLGSFYEQYFGPGTRLTVT.

This clonotype was observed many times. The J gene is TRBJ1-2, the V gene TRBV28; D remains unclear. CDR1 and CDR2 from the germline V gene are MDHEN and SYDVKM. The CDR3 covers 14 residues. Trimming stripped 10 bases from V and 1 base from J, with 16 bases between. This CDR3 reads CATEKSAGNYGYTF. The DNA of the CDR3 is TGTGCCACCGAAAAGTCGGCGGGTAACTATGGCTACACCTTC.

This clonotype was counted ten times or more. The chain is built from TRBV5-1 and TRBJ2-3, with 12 bases aligning to TRBD2. This CDR3 is built from 15 residues. V was clipped by 0 bases and J by 5 bases; unmatched bases: 1. CDR1 SGHRS and CDR2 YFSETQ come from the germline V gene. CDR3 loop: CASSLASGGGDTQYF. In DNA form, the CDR3 reads TGCGCCAGCAGCTTGGCTAGCGGGGGGGGAGATACGCAGTATTTT.

The table lists this clonotype with many counts. V usage is TRBV5-1 and J usage is TRBJ2-7; D may match TRBD1 or TRBD2 (5 bases each). Germline CDR1 SGHRS, CDR2 YFSETQ. Trimming cost V 3 bases and J 0 bases, with 16 bases left between them. The CDR3 has 16 amino acids. The CDR3 nucleotides are TGCGCCAGCAGCTCCCGGGGACGGATGAGCTCCTACGAGCAGTACTTC. It is translated as CASSSRGRMSSYEQYF.

This clonotype was found many times. V is TRBV5-1 and J is TRBJ2-7; 7 bases are shared with TRBD1. The CDR3 totals 14 residues. Germline V gives CDR1 SGHRS, CDR2 YFSETQ. V dropped 5 bases and J dropped 3; count of bases not matched to a gene: 8. The CDR3 spells CASRQPGQNYEQYF. As DNA, the CDR3 is TGCGCCAGCAGACAGCCGGGACAGAACTACGAGCAGTACTTC.

This clonotype came up a few times. The CDR3 bases are TGTGCCAGCAGTTACACGGGACAGGATACCTACGAGCAGTACTTC. Its protein product is CASSYTGQDTYEQYF. This chain uses TRBV6-6 with TRBJ2-7; 8 bases map to TRBD1. The length of the CDR3 is 15 residues. J lost 2 bases, V lost 2 bases, and 5 bases had no gene match. Per germline, CDR1 MNHNY and CDR2 SVGAGI (reference sequence).

This clonotype was detected many times. The J gene is TRBJ2-1, the V gene TRBV24-1; a possible D gene is TRBD1 (6 bases). This CDR3 is built from 15 residues. V was shortened by 7 bases and J by 4 bases, with 16 bases between the two germline ends. CDR1 is KGHDR, CDR2 SFDVKD, per germline. CDR3 in DNA: TGTGCCACCAGGTCCTCCCACAGGGAATACAATGAGCAGTTCTTC. This gives the protein CATRSSHREYNEQFF.

The chain links TRBV5-1 to TRBJ2-2, with D possibly called TRBD1 or TRBD2 (6 bases each). This CDR3 is 17 amino acids long. Germline CDR1 is SGHRS and CDR2 is YFSETQ. Trimming took 0 bases from V and 2 from J, leaving 14 bases between them. CDR3 nucleotides: TGCGCCAGCAGCTTGGGGGCACAGGGAGGAAACACCGGGGAGCTGTTTTTT. Translation: CASSLGAQGGNTGELFF. The full variable domain, its missing parts supplied by reference TRBV5-1 and TRBJ2-2, is KAGVTQTPRYLIKTRGQQVTLSCSPISGHRSVSWYQQTPGQGLQFLFEYFSETQRNKGNFPGRFSGRQFSNSRSEMNVSTLELGDSALYLCASSLGAQGGNTGELFFGEGSRLTVL.

This clonotype was seen repeatedly, ten times or more. DNA for the CDR3: TGCAGTGCTTTCACAGGGGCCCTAACCTATGGCTACACCTTC. Encoded protein: CSAFTGALTYGYTF. The chain is built from TRBV20-1 and TRBJ1-2, with TRBD1 matching over 7 bases. CDR3 length: 14 residues. Losses at the gene ends were 5 bases for V and 4 bases for J; bases not matched to a gene: 10. The germline V gene encodes CDR1 DFQATT and CDR2 SNEGSKA (reference sequence).

Notes on this clonotype: The junction departs from germline at one end; a sequencing error may be responsible. J is TRBJ1-1 and V is TRBV28, with D hard to call. This CDR3 comprises 13 residues. CDR1 and CDR2 from the germline V gene are MDHEN and SYDVKM. The CDR3 nucleotides read TGTGCCAGCAGTTTTAGTGTAAACACTGAAGATTTCTTT. Its translation is CASSFSVNTEDFF. The full variable domain, rest sourced from reference TRBV28 and TRBJ1-1, is DVKVTQSSRYLVKRTGEKVFLECVQDMDHENMFWYRQDPGLGLRLIYFSYDVKMKEKGDIPEGYSVSREKKERFSLILESASTNQTSMYLCASSFSVNTEDFFGQGTRLTVV.